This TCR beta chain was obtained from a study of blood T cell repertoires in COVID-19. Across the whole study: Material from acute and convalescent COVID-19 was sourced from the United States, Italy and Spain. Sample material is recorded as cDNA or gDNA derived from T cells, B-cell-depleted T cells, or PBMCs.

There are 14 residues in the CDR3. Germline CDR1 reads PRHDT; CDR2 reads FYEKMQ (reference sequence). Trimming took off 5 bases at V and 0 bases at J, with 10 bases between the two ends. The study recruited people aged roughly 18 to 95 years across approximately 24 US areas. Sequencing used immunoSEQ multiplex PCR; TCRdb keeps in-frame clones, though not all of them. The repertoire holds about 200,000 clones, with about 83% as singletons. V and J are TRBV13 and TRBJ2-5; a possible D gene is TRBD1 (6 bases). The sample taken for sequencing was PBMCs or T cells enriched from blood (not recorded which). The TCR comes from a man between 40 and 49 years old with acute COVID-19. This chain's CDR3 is CASSARDNQETQYF. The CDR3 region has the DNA TGTGCCAGCAGCGCACGGGACAACCAAGAGACCCAGTACTTC.